This T cell receptor beta chain was recorded in a study of identical twins. CDR3 length: 15 amino acids. V was pared by 3 bases and J by 6 bases, with 18 bases between. Germline V gene data show CDR1 as SGHDT and CDR2 as YYEEEE. This clonotype was picked up a small number of times. The cDNA had a unique molecular identifier and a template-switch universal primer site. One entry per CDR3 protein, called by TCRdb with MiXCR from the 5' RACE reads. This table has nearly 900,000 distinct CDR3 sequences, 10% to 15% appearing once. These sequences were also reported in another study, on yellow fever vaccine responses in identical twins.

The sequence came from a woman aged 18-29 years in good health. Sequenced material: PBMCs. The genes are TRBV5-6 and TRBJ1-1, with TRBD1 as a possible D gene (5 bases). The DNA for the CDR3 is TGTGCCAGCAGCTGGATCGTGGGGACCGGAGCTGAAGCTTTCTTT. Translating it yields CASSWIVGTGAEAFF.